These 30 T cell receptor beta chains share one sample of origin, sequenced in a study of monozygotic twins with inflammatory bowel disease. TCRdb reprocessed the 5' RACE reads, with one entry per CDR3 protein and no DNA. The ten most abundant clones cover 2% to 2.5% of a sample with over 110,000 distinct CDR3 sequences. The sequencing input was blood. All receptors come from a human donor with ulcerative colitis or Crohn's disease, or a healthy co-twin of an affected twin (not recorded which).

The chain couples TRBV18 to TRBJ2-7; TCRdb outputs TRBD1, but without DNA this stays unchecked. The length of the CDR3 is 16 residues. The germline V gene encodes CDR1 KGHSH and CDR2 LQKENI. The CDR3 loop is CASSPRSGTGAYEQYF. The variable domain in full, completed from reference TRBV18 and TRBJ2-7, reads NAGVMQNPRHLVRRRGQEARLRCSPMKGHSHVYWYRQLPEEGLKFMVYLQKENIIDESGMPKERFSAEFPKEGPSILRIQQVVRGDSAAYFCASSPRSGTGAYEQYFGPGTRLTVT.

This chain links TRBV21-1 with TRBJ1-4. TRBV21-1 is a known pseudogene. The length of the CDR3 is 16 residues. The chain's CDR3 is CASSSYVIGPNEKLFF.

This chain links TRBV5-1 with TRBJ2-3; the TCRdb D gene call, TRBD1, has no DNA to confirm it. The CDR3 is made up of 13 amino acids. Germline CDR1 and CDR2: SGHRS and YFSETQ. CDR3 region: CASRGLGTDTQYF.

This sequence joins TRBV5-1 and TRBJ2-3; the D call from TCRdb, TRBD2, cannot be confirmed without DNA. The CDR3 runs 14 residues. The V gene's germline CDR1 is SGHRS and CDR2 YFSETQ. Here the CDR3 reads CASSGPLGMDTQYF.

The chain is built from TRBV5-1 and TRBJ2-2; TCRdb picks TRBD2, but there is no DNA to check that call. CDR3 length: 15 amino acids. Germline V gene data show CDR1 as SGHRS and CDR2 as YFSETQ. The CDR3 here is CASSRSGENTGELFF.

CDR3 residues: CASSPPQRYRETQYF. J is TRBJ2-5 and V is TRBV18. The CDR3 is 15 amino acids. Per germline, CDR1 KGHSH and CDR2 LQKENI.

V usage is TRBV7-2 and J usage is TRBJ2-7. The CDR3 totals 13 residues. In germline, CDR1 is SGHTA, CDR2 FQGNSA. CDR3 residues: CASSTRHVYEQYF.

This chain links TRBV20-1 with TRBJ2-5; the TCRdb D gene call, TRBD2, has no DNA to confirm it. CDR1 is DFQATT and CDR2 is SNEGSKA in the germline V gene (reference sequence). There are 16 residues in the CDR3. The CDR3 loop is CSAQRQTGARQETQYF.

The chain employs TRBV7-8 and TRBJ1-2; the D call from TCRdb, TRBD1, cannot be confirmed without DNA. CDR3 length: 14 residues. Germline CDR1 reads SGHVS; CDR2 reads FQNEAQ. The CDR3 spells CASSWGQTRTGYTF.

The chain recombines TRBV15 with TRBJ1-2; the D call of TRBD1 rests on TCRdb alone, since no DNA is present to check it. Germline CDR1 and CDR2: LNHNV and YYDKDF (reference sequence). The CDR3 consists of 15 residues. The chain's CDR3 is CATSGANKGWYGYTF.

V gene TRBV5-1 combines with J gene TRBJ2-5; the TRBD1 assignment by TCRdb is unverifiable without DNA. This CDR3 is 14 amino acids long. Germline V gene sequence: CDR1 SGHRS, CDR2 YFSETQ. This CDR3 reads CASSFTSGVETQYF.

This chain joins TRBV6-5 and TRBJ2-7. This CDR3 has 17 amino acids. CDR1 and CDR2 (germline): MNHEY, SVGAGI. CDR3 sequence reads: CASSYSKAAYGLYEQYF.

The chain carries TRBV4-2 and TRBJ1-6. The CDR3 is 17 amino acids. Germline CDR1 and CDR2: LGHNA and YNFKEQ. This CDR3 is CASSQDDRSSYNSPLHF.

CDR3 sequence reads: CASTGVTYEQYF. V is TRBV6-5 and J is TRBJ2-7. Germline loops: CDR1 MNHEY, CDR2 SVGAGI. CDR3 length: 12 residues.

The chain carries TRBV5-6 and TRBJ1-6; TCRdb outputs TRBD1, but without DNA this stays unchecked. Germline V CDR1 and CDR2: SGHDT, YYEEEE. CDR3 size: 16 residues. The CDR3 sequence: CASRIRGAGRNSPLHF.

V and J are TRBV4-3 and TRBJ2-3. The CDR3 length is 16 residues. CDR1 and CDR2 (germline): LGHNA, YSLEER. CDR3 amino acids: CASSQDLVVSTDTQYF.

The gene calls are TRBV5-4 and TRBJ2-3; TCRdb proposes TRBD1, but this gene call is untestable without DNA. CDR1 and CDR2 (germline): SGHNT, YYREEE (reference sequence). This CDR3 is 15 amino acids long. The CDR3 loop reads CASSSGGAGADTQYF. The full variable domain, rest sourced from reference TRBV5-4 and TRBJ2-3, is ETGVTQSPTHLIKTRGQQVTLRCSSQSGHNTVSWYQQALGQGPQFIFQYYREEENGRGNFPPRFSGLQFPNYSSELNVNALELDDSALYLCASSSGGAGADTQYFGPGTRLTVL.

The genes are TRBV7-3 and TRBJ1-4; absent DNA, TCRdb's TRBD1 call cannot be checked. The CDR3 contains 15 residues. Germline assignment: CDR1 SGHTA and CDR2 FQGTGA. The CDR3 reads CASSLGTGGGEKLFF.

The CDR3 sequence is CASSGRNSGGNEQYF. This chain uses TRBV28 with TRBJ2-7; the TCRdb call, TRBD2, lacks DNA for checking. Germline V gives CDR1 MDHEN, CDR2 SYDVKM. The CDR3 is 15 amino acids. Full variable domain (missing parts from reference TRBV28 and TRBJ2-7): DVKVTQSSRYLVKRTGEKVFLECVQDMDHENMFWYRQDPGLGLRLIYFSYDVKMKEKGDIPEGYSVSREKKERFSLILESASTNQTSMYLCASSGRNSGGNEQYFGPGTRLTVT.

The rearrangement joins TRBV5-6 to TRBJ1-2; there is no DNA to check the TCRdb D call of TRBD1. There are 15 residues in the CDR3. Germline V gives CDR1 SGHDT, CDR2 YYEEEE. This CDR3 is CASSLTTGGILSYTF.

The CDR3 sequence is CATKDDGARLAFF. The chain links TRBV6-5 to TRBJ1-1. The CDR3 loop spans 13 amino acids. Germline V gene lookup returns CDR1 MNHEY and CDR2 SVGAGI.

The J gene is TRBJ2-3, the V gene TRBV10-3; the D call of TRBD1 rests on TCRdb alone, since no DNA is present to check it. The CDR3 sequence is 19 residues long. The germline CDR1 and CDR2 sequences are ENHRY and SYGVKD. CDR3 region: CAISEAPLGGIGVEDTQYF.

V gene TRBV5-4 combines with J gene TRBJ1-2; TCRdb calls TRBD1, which cannot be checked without DNA. Germline V gives CDR1 SGHNT, CDR2 YYREEE (reference sequence). There are 15 residues in the CDR3. The CDR3 loop reads CASSSRGRRVDGYTF.

This chain joins TRBV12-3 or TRBV12-4 and TRBJ2-3; the TCRdb call, TRBD2, lacks DNA for checking. The CDR3 is made up of 15 amino acids. CDR3 in amino acids: CASSFGGGPQDTQYF.

CDR3 region: CSARPRWSAATDTQYF. The chain links TRBV20-1 to TRBJ2-3; absent DNA, TCRdb's TRBD2 call cannot be checked. CDR3 size: 16 residues. Germline lookup yields CDR1 DFQATT and CDR2 SNEGSKA (reference sequence).

This chain links TRBV5-1 with TRBJ2-7; the D gene TCRdb calls, TRBD1, cannot be checked with no DNA. Germline V lookup: CDR1 SGHRS, CDR2 YFSETQ. This CDR3 comprises 14 residues. This CDR3 is CASSSTGGDYEQYF.

This chain uses TRBV24-1 with TRBJ1-2. CDR1 and CDR2 from the germline V gene are KGHDR and SFDVKD. CDR3 length: 12 amino acids. The CDR3 loop reads CATSDWRYGYTF.

This rearrangement joins TRBV24-1 to TRBJ2-6; the D gene TCRdb calls, TRBD1, cannot be checked with no DNA. CDR1 is KGHDR, CDR2 SFDVKD, per germline. The length of the CDR3 is 18 residues. The CDR3 reads CATSEPGQGASGANVLTF.

This chain joins TRBV2 and TRBJ2-2; the TCRdb D gene call, TRBD1, has no DNA to confirm it. CDR3 length: 16 residues. Per germline, CDR1 SNHLY and CDR2 FYNNEI. This chain's CDR3 is CASSEPGGSNTGELFF.

V is TRBV20-1 and J is TRBJ2-7; the TCRdb call, TRBD2, lacks DNA for checking. This CDR3 has 15 residues. The germline gives CDR1 DFQATT, CDR2 SNEGSKA (reference sequence). The CDR3 loop reads CSAPSRTSASYEQYF.